This paragraph reports one TCR beta chain. Its antigen is not identified. With a J-beta primer mix and a sample-barcoded 5' primer, a second PCR ran about 7 to 12 cycles. TCRdb processed the 5' RACE reads anew with MiXCR; each CDR3 protein has one entry. The data show about 1,500,000 distinct CDR3 sequences, about 43% seen once. The CDR3 loop spans 15 amino acids. Germline values: CDR1 KGHDR, CDR2 SFDVKD. Trimming removed 0 bases from V and 2 bases from J, with 8 bases in between. These data originate in a study of blood T cells in healthy people across ages. Study-wide findings and caveats: It was held that diversity estimates obtained from one million T cells represented underestimates.

Donors were healthy Caucasian individuals from Russia aged about 6 to 90. V gene TRBV24-1 combines with J gene TRBJ2-3; D is unresolved. This TCR was sampled from a woman younger than 35 in good health. The source material was blood. The CDR3 sequence is CATSDLGKNTDTQYF. CDR3 in DNA: TGTGCCACCAGTGATTTGGGGAAAAACACAGATACGCAGTATTTT.